The 30 T cell receptor beta chains below come from one sample, sequenced in a study of blood T cell repertoires in COVID-19. Only in-frame clones appear in the TCRdb table, and some are missing; sequencing was by immunoSEQ multiplex PCR. The sample contains nearly 250,000 clones, about 83% of which appear only once. Source material: PBMCs or T cells enriched from blood (not recorded which). Receptors were obtained from a woman between 45 and 60 years old who had recovered from COVID-19.

This chain connects TRBV19 to TRBJ1-1; D is possibly TRBD1 (5 bases). Trimming removed 2 bases from V and 0 bases from J, with 7 bases in between. Germline values: CDR1 LNHDA, CDR2 SQIVND (reference sequence). The CDR3 sequence is 14 residues long. The CDR3 region has the DNA TGTGCCAGTAGTATACGACAGCTGAACACTGAAGCTTTCTTT. Amino acids: CASSIRQLNTEAFF.

The rearrangement links TRBV10-3 to TRBJ1-1; D gene uncertain. V was shortened by 5 bases and J by 5 bases, with 15 bases between the two germline ends. The CDR3 contains 14 residues. CDR1 is ENHRY and CDR2 is SYGVKD in the germline V gene. The CDR3 DNA reads as TGTGCCATCAGTTTCCGGGCGGAGGGAACTGAAGCTTTCTTT. Residues: CAISFRAEGTEAFF.

This sequence joins TRBV5-4 and TRBJ2-5; 8 positions agree with TRBD1. Germline CDR1 SGHNT, CDR2 YYREEE (reference sequence). V trimming: 3 bases; J trimming: 4 bases; junction bases outside the gene matches: 8. This CDR3 has 15 residues. CDR3 protein: CASSSTFDRGETQYF. The CDR3 region has the DNA TGTGCCAGCAGCTCGACCTTCGACAGGGGAGAGACCCAGTACTTC.

The rearrangement joins TRBV11-2 to TRBJ2-7, with 7 bases aligning to TRBD1. The length of the CDR3 is 15 residues. Germline values: CDR1 SGHAT, CDR2 FQNNGV. The V and J ends lost 4 bases and 3 bases, in that order; junction bases with no gene match: 9. CDR3 in DNA: TGTGCCAGCAGCTCGGTAACCGGGACAGTCTACGAGCAGTACTTC. Protein sequence: CASSSVTGTVYEQYF. The full variable domain, rest sourced from reference TRBV11-2 and TRBJ2-7, is EAGVAQSPRYKIIEKRQSVAFWCNPISGHATLYWYQQILGQGPKLLIQFQNNGVVDDSQLPKDRFSAERLKGVDSTLKIQPAKLEDSAVYLCASSSVTGTVYEQYFGPGTRLTVT.

J is TRBJ2-7 and V is TRBV3-1 (or the pseudogene TRBV3-2), with 7 bases aligning to TRBD2. There are 17 residues in the CDR3. V lost 4 bases and J lost 3; bases outside the gene matches: 15. Germline V gene lookup returns CDR1 LGHDT and CDR2 YNNKEL (reference sequence). As DNA, the CDR3 is TGTGCCAGCAGCCTCCGGGGAGCCGTGGGACTACACTACGAGCAGTACTTC. It translates to CASSLRGAVGLHYEQYF.

The chain uses TRBV19 and TRBJ1-1, with 10 positions matching TRBD1. Germline trimming cut 2 bases from V and 0 bases from J; bases unmatched to any gene: 6. The CDR3 runs 17 residues. Germline CDR1 is LNHDA and CDR2 is SQIVND (reference sequence). The CDR3 DNA is TGTGCCAGTAGTATATACGGGACAGGGGCAATGAACACTGAAGCTTTCTTT. Translated, it gives CASSIYGTGAMNTEAFF.

The gene calls are TRBV6-5 and TRBJ1-5; D perhaps matches TRBD1 (6 bases). The CDR3 totals 14 residues. Germline-derived CDR1 and CDR2 are MNHEY and SVGAGI. V gave up 0 bases and J gave up 12 bases, with 15 bases separating them. In DNA, the CDR3 is TGTGCCAGCAGTTACTCGCCAGGGGAAGTCGGCCAGCATTTT. It yields the protein CASSYSPGEVGQHF.

Only a few counts were recorded for this clone. V usage is TRBV7-2 and J usage is TRBJ1-1; 8 nucleotides match TRBD1. CDR3 length: 16 amino acids. Germline V gives CDR1 SGHTA, CDR2 FQGNSA. The V and J ends lost 5 bases and 6 bases, in that order; junction bases with no gene match: 14. This CDR3 is CASSPQGAFGAPEAFF. Here the CDR3 DNA reads TGTGCCAGCAGCCCCCAGGGGGCGTTTGGGGCGCCTGAAGCTTTCTTT. The complete variable domain, with remaining parts taken from reference TRBV7-2 and TRBJ1-1, reads GAGVSQSPSNKVTEKGKDVELRCDPISGHTALYWYRQSLGQGLEFLIYFQGNSAPDKSGLPSDRFSAERTGGSVSTLTIQRTQQEDSAVYLCASSPQGAFGAPEAFFGQGTRLTVV.

This chain's CDR3 is CASRLGVMNTEAFF. CDR3 nucleotides: TGTGCCAGCAGACTTGGAGTTATGAACACTGAAGCTTTCTTT. The chain employs TRBV2 and TRBJ1-1, with D unresolved. This CDR3 region has 14 residues. V dropped 6 bases and J dropped 0 bases, with 11 bases sitting between them. Per germline, CDR1 SNHLY and CDR2 FYNNEI.

V usage is TRBV13 and J usage is TRBJ2-5; 10 bases match TRBD2. With V trimmed by 5 bases and J by 4 bases, 19 bases remained unmatched. Germline values: CDR1 PRHDT, CDR2 FYEKMQ (reference sequence). This CDR3 comprises 19 residues. The CDR3: CASSDRQGMIAGGGETQYF. CDR3 DNA: TGTGCCAGCAGCGATCGACAGGGGATGATAGCGGGAGGAGGAGAGACCCAGTACTTC.

This clone was seen just once. This chain links TRBV30 with TRBJ1-4, with unresolved D. The CDR3 is made up of 13 amino acids. With 2 bases removed from V and 8 bases from J, the gap between germline ends came to 12 bases. Germline CDR1 GTSNPN, CDR2 SVGIG (reference sequence). CDR3 amino acids: CAWSTGFGEKLFF. The CDR3 nucleotides read TGTGCCTGGAGTACCGGGTTTGGAGAAAAACTGTTTTTT.

The chain recombines TRBV4-2 with TRBJ1-2; TRBD1 matches at 7 bases. The junction had 5 bases not matched to a gene; V was cut back by 0 bases and J by 4 bases. This CDR3 comprises 15 residues. CDR1 and CDR2 (germline): LGHNA, YNFKEQ. The CDR3 protein is CASSQDIAGGYGYTF. Here the CDR3 DNA reads TGTGCCAGCAGCCAAGATATTGCAGGGGGCTATGGCTACACCTTC.

This sequence joins TRBV5-1 and TRBJ2-3, with 7 bases that match TRBD2. The germline CDR1 and CDR2 sequences are SGHRS and YFSETQ. The J segment lost 0 bases and the V segment lost 5 bases, leaving 6 bases of the junction unmatched. The CDR3 is 15 residues long. The DNA of the CDR3 is TGCGCCAGCAGAAGCGGGACCTTTAGCACAGATACGCAGTATTTT. This codes for CASRSGTFSTDTQYF.

V and J are TRBV28 and TRBJ2-1; 7 bases are a match to TRBD2. Unmatched junction bases numbered 4, after V lost 4 bases and J lost 1 base. The CDR3 covers 15 residues. Per germline, CDR1 MDHEN and CDR2 SYDVKM. CDR3 sequence reads: CASSSAGVSYNEQFF. CDR3 DNA sequence: TGTGCCAGCAGTTCGGCGGGAGTTTCCTACAATGAGCAGTTCTTC.

This chain joins TRBV10-1 and TRBJ2-7; 9 bases align to TRBD2. CDR1 WNHNN and CDR2 SYGVQD come from the germline V gene (reference sequence). The V segment lost 5 bases and the J segment 0 bases; nucleotides outside the gene matches: 5. This CDR3 has 15 residues. The CDR3 DNA sequence: TGCGCCAGCAGTTCGACTAGCGGATACTCCTACGAGCAGTACTTC. This gives the protein CASSSTSGYSYEQYF.

This clone has only one observation. The chain uses TRBV29-1 and TRBJ2-5, with no clear D. The germline gives CDR1 SQVTM, CDR2 ANQGSEA. Trimming pared 4 bases from V and 4 bases from J, leaving 10 bases between. This CDR3 has 12 amino acids. The CDR3 coding sequence is TGCAGCGTTGTGCAGGTCCGAGAGACCCAGTACTTC. Encoded protein: CSVVQVRETQYF.

V gene TRBV19 combines with J gene TRBJ2-7; perhaps TRBD1 as D (6 bases). Germline V gene data show CDR1 as LNHDA and CDR2 as SQIVND (reference sequence). V lost 2 bases and J 2 bases, leaving 16 bases between the germline ends. CDR3 length: 16 residues. CDR3 residues: CASSIFGTSLPYEQYF. CDR3 DNA: TGTGCCAGTAGTATATTTGGGACAAGCCTCCCCTACGAGCAGTACTTC.

The V gene is TRBV4-2, the J gene TRBJ2-7; the match to TRBD2 covers 10 bases. Germline CDR1 is LGHNA and CDR2 is YNFKEQ. With 2 bases clipped from V and 5 bases from J, the junction kept 6 bases outside the gene matches. CDR3 length: 15 residues. CDR3: CASSQPASGSHEQYF. CDR3 bases: TGTGCCAGCAGCCAACCCGCTAGCGGGAGCCACGAGCAGTACTTC.

The chain links TRBV6-4 to TRBJ2-3; TRBD2 aligns across 12 bases. The CDR3 runs 16 residues. CDR1 and CDR2 (germline): MRHNA, SNTAGT. J lost 5 bases, V lost 6 bases, and 9 bases had no gene match. The CDR3 DNA sequence: TGTGCCAGCAGCTTCCTAGCGGGAGGGCTCGGAGATACGCAGTATTTT. It specifies CASSFLAGGLGDTQYF.

This clone has only a few counts. The chain uses TRBV7-8 and TRBJ1-5, with D possibly matching TRBD1 (5 bases). Germline CDR1 and CDR2: SGHVS and FQNEAQ. This CDR3 has 15 amino acids. Deletions cut 2 bases from V and 5 bases from J, with 13 bases between. Written as DNA, the CDR3 is TGTGCCAGCAGCTTAAATCCCGGGGGGGATCAGCCCCAGCATTTT. It is translated as CASSLNPGGDQPQHF. Full variable domain (missing parts from reference TRBV7-8 and TRBJ1-5): GAGVSQSPRYKVAKRGQDVALRCDPISGHVSLFWYQQALGQGPEFLTYFQNEAQLDKSGLPSDRFFAERPEGSVSTLKIQRTQQEDSAVYLCASSLNPGGDQPQHFGDGTRLSIL.

The chain recombines TRBV5-1 with TRBJ1-2; 10 bases fit TRBD1. CDR3 size: 15 residues. CDR1 is SGHRS and CDR2 is YFSETQ in the germline V gene. J was trimmed by 5 bases and V by 6 bases; bases with no gene match: 10. In nucleotides, the CDR3 is TGCGCCAGCACCTGGACAGGGGGTGCCTCTTATGGCTACACCTTC. As protein: CASTWTGGASYGYTF.

The V and J genes are TRBV5-4 and TRBJ2-3, with 9 bases fitting TRBD2. Trimming took 5 bases from V and 3 from J; bases not matched to a gene: 7. Looked up from germline, CDR1 is SGHNT and CDR2 is YYREEE (reference sequence). CDR3 size: 15 residues. In DNA, the CDR3 is TGTGCCAGCAGTCCCTCCGCGGGAGGGACAGATACGCAGTATTTT. Amino acids: CASSPSAGGTDTQYF.

The V call is TRBV18, the J call TRBJ1-1; D remains ambiguous. The V gene lost 3 bases and the J gene lost 3 bases, with 17 bases spanning the gap. Germline loops: CDR1 KGHSH, CDR2 LQKENI. The CDR3 has 16 amino acids. CDR3 residues: CASSPDPELRYTEAFF. The CDR3 nucleotides read TGTGCCAGCTCACCTGATCCGGAGTTGCGATACACTGAAGCTTTCTTT.

The gene calls are TRBV25-1 and TRBJ1-2; D is unresolved. The CDR3 is 15 amino acids. V shed 3 bases and J shed 1 base, with 12 bases lying between them. CDR1 and CDR2 (germline): MGHDK, SYGVNS. CDR3 loop: CASSDTRGYNYGYTF. In nucleotides, the CDR3 is TGTGCCAGCAGTGACACTCGGGGTTATAACTATGGCTACACCTTC.

This chain connects TRBV2 to TRBJ2-1; the D is unclear. The CDR3 has 15 residues. V lost 6 bases to trimming and J lost 0 bases, with 12 bases between them. The germline V gene encodes CDR1 SNHLY and CDR2 FYNNEI. The CDR3 protein is CASRESETSYNEQFF. CDR3 coding DNA: TGTGCCAGCAGGGAGAGCGAGACCTCCTACAATGAGCAGTTCTTC.

The rearrangement links TRBV9 to TRBJ2-3; 11 nucleotides match TRBD2. V shed 0 bases and J 4 bases; nucleotides not matched to a gene: 4. The germline gives CDR1 SGDLS, CDR2 YYNGEE. The CDR3 is 16 amino acids. CDR3 loop: CASSVELAGVPDTQYF. The CDR3 bases are TGTGCCAGCAGCGTAGAACTAGCGGGAGTTCCAGATACGCAGTATTTT.

This chain connects TRBV3-1 (or the pseudogene TRBV3-2) to TRBJ2-3; D is possibly TRBD1 (6 bases). V lost 2 bases to trimming and J lost 1 base, with 10 bases between them. Germline V lookup: CDR1 LGHDT, CDR2 YNNKEL (reference sequence). The CDR3 extends over 15 amino acids. The CDR3 spells CASSQRAGGTDTQYF. In DNA, the CDR3 is TGTGCCAGCAGCCAAAGGGCAGGGGGCACAGATACGCAGTATTTT.

This chain uses TRBV19 with TRBJ2-3; perhaps TRBD1 as D (5 bases). CDR3 size: 16 residues. V was trimmed by 5 bases and J by 4 bases, leaving 19 bases between them. The germline V gene has CDR1 LNHDA and CDR2 SQIVND (reference sequence). CDR3 in amino acids: CASSSPPLGAPDTQYF. As DNA, the CDR3 is TGTGCCAGTAGTTCTCCCCCATTAGGGGCCCCAGATACGCAGTATTTT.

This chain links TRBV30 with TRBJ1-1; possible D gene TRBD1, 5 bases. The CDR3 runs to 15 residues. Germline CDR1 GTSNPN, CDR2 SVGIG (reference sequence). The V end was cut by 5 bases, the J end by 3 bases, with 19 bases between. CDR3 bases: TGTGCCTGGGCTATAGGGGACTTGTTGTACACTGAAGCTTTCTTT. Its protein is CAWAIGDLLYTEAFF.

The chain has TRBV5-6 and TRBJ1-4; D may be TRBD1 (6 bases). Trimming left V 3 bases short and J 2 bases short, with 14 bases between. Germline values: CDR1 SGHDT, CDR2 YYEEEE. The CDR3 extends over 16 amino acids. CDR3 nucleotide sequence: TGTGCCAGCAGCTCTCTCTCACAGGGCACTAATGAAAAACTGTTTTTT. As protein: CASSSLSQGTNEKLFF.